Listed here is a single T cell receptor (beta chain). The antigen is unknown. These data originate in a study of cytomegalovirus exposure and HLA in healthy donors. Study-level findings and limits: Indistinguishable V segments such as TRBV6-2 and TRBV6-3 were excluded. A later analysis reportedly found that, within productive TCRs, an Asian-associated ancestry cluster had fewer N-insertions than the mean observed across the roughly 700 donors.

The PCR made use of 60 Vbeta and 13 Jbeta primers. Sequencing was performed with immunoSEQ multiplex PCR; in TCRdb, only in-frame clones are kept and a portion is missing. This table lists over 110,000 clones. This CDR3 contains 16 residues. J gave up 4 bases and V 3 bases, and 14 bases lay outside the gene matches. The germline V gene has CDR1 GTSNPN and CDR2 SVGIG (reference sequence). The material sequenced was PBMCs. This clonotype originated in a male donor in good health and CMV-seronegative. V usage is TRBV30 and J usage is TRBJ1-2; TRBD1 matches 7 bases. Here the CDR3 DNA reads TGTGCCTGGAGGGACAGGACCAACCCTATATCCTATGGCTACACCTTC. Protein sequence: CAWRDRTNPISYGYTF.